The T cell receptor (beta chain) under discussion was sequenced for a study of regulatory and conventional T cells in RAG deficiency. The repertoire was sequenced with immunoSEQ multiplex PCR; TCRdb's copy has only in-frame clones and lacks some. This sample has more than 5,500 clones, with around 80% found just once. V was clipped by 4 bases and J by 3 bases; unmatched bases: 3. This CDR3 has 13 amino acids. The germline V gene has CDR1 MGHRA and CDR2 YSYEKL. These data were likewise used in another study, on regulatory T cells. From that study: Primers: 52 TRBV forward and 13 TRBJ reverse.

The sequenced sample was CD8+ T cells sorted from blood. The TCR originated in a human donor in good health. This rearrangement joins TRBV4-1 to TRBJ2-7; TRBD1 agrees at 7 bases. The CDR3 DNA reads as TGCGCCAGCAGCCTGCCAGGGGGCTACGAGCAGTACTTC. Protein: CASSLPGGYEQYF.